Each of the 10 T cell receptor beta chains below was sequenced from the same sample in a study of T-cell reconstitution after alpha-beta-depleted transplantation in children. The authors prepared the TCRbeta library with unique molecular identifiers. Each CDR3 protein gets one entry after TCRdb re-called the PCR reads with MiXCR. This table holds about 980,000 distinct CDR3 sequences, about 31% found once. The specimen was PBMCs, mostly from graft donor cells, collected 360 days after TCRalphabeta/CD19-depleted stem cell transplant. All receptors come from a boy under two years old who had a stem cell transplant for SCID, so the T cells may come from the graft donor.

V gene TRBV10-3 combines with J gene TRBJ2-7; D not resolved. Germline-derived CDR1 and CDR2 are ENHRY and SYGVKD. The CDR3 runs 14 residues. Between the trimmed V and J ends, which lost 3 bases and 3 bases, there was a span of 12 bases. This chain's CDR3 is CAISDAAKGYEQYF. Here the CDR3 DNA reads TGTGCCATCAGTGACGCCGCGAAGGGCTACGAGCAGTACTTC.

The gene calls are TRBV7-2 and TRBJ1-2; D remains unclear. The CDR3 totals 13 residues. Germline V gene lookup returns CDR1 SGHTA and CDR2 FQGNSA. Trimming took off 3 bases at V and 2 bases at J, with 7 bases between the two ends. Here the CDR3 reads CASSFPPNYGYTF. DNA of the CDR3: TGTGCCAGCAGCTTTCCACCGAACTATGGCTACACCTTC.

This clonotype was picked up a small number of times. This rearrangement joins TRBV5-1 to TRBJ1-5; tentatively, D is TRBD1 (6 bases). This CDR3 region has 16 residues. Trimming pared 2 bases from V and 7 bases from J, leaving 19 bases between. CDR1 SGHRS and CDR2 YFSETQ come from the germline V gene. CDR3 nucleotides: TGCGCCAGCAGCTTCCTCCTACAGGGCCACTTACAGCCCCAGCATTTT. Protein sequence: CASSFLLQGHLQPQHF. The full variable domain, with the rest looked up from reference TRBV5-1 and TRBJ1-5, is KAGVTQTPRYLIKTRGQQVTLSCSPISGHRSVSWYQQTPGQGLQFLFEYFSETQRNKGNFPGRFSGRQFSNSRSEMNVSTLELGDSALYLCASSFLLQGHLQPQHFGDGTRLSIL.

This chain connects TRBV2 to TRBJ2-2, with 9 nucleotides matching TRBD1. This CDR3 region has 16 residues. Germline CDR1 SNHLY, CDR2 FYNNEI. J lost 6 bases, V lost 5 bases, and 10 bases had no gene match. This CDR3 is CASSLWGQGRAGELFF. CDR3 in DNA: TGTGCCAGCAGTCTCTGGGGACAGGGTCGAGCCGGGGAGCTGTTTTTT.

This clonotype has more than one count but fewer than ten. The chain links TRBV3-1 to TRBJ2-3; no clear D gene. The V end was cut by 5 bases, the J end by 1 base, with 13 bases between. Germline CDR1 reads LGHDT; CDR2 reads YNNKEL (reference sequence). The CDR3 runs to 15 residues. CDR3 nucleotides: TGTGCCAGCAGCAACTTAGGCAGACGCACAGATACGCAGTATTTT. It codes for CASSNLGRRTDTQYF.

The chain employs TRBV9 and TRBJ2-4; tentatively, D is TRBD2 (6 bases). The length of the CDR3 is 15 residues. From germline, CDR1 is SGDLS and CDR2 YYNGEE. The V and J ends lost 4 bases and 6 bases respectively, with 17 bases between them. The chain's CDR3 is CASSPPGGVGNIQYF. The DNA of the CDR3 is TGTGCCAGCAGCCCTCCCGGGGGAGTGGGAAACATTCAGTACTTC.

This clonotype occurred a few times. The chain combines TRBV6-5 with TRBJ2-1, with 8 bases matching TRBD1. J was trimmed by 6 bases and V by 7 bases; bases with no gene match: 11. The CDR3 covers 15 residues. Per the germline V gene, CDR1 is MNHEY and CDR2 is SVGAGI. The CDR3 here is CASTSWQGAGNEQFF. Here the CDR3 DNA reads TGTGCCAGCACTTCTTGGCAGGGGGCAGGCAATGAGCAGTTCTTC.

This clonotype was observed a few times. V usage is TRBV19 and J usage is TRBJ2-7; weak D call: TRBD1 (6 bases). Germline values: CDR1 LNHDA, CDR2 SQIVND (reference sequence). This CDR3 is 13 amino acids long. V was clipped by 9 bases and J by 2 bases, with 14 bases between them. The CDR3 coding sequence is TGTGCCAGCTCCTGGGACAAGACCTACGAGCAGTACTTC. It specifies CASSWDKTYEQYF.

This chain uses TRBV19 with TRBJ1-5; D unclear. In germline, CDR1 is LNHDA, CDR2 SQIVND (reference sequence). V was pared by 3 bases and J by 2 bases, with 5 bases between. There are 13 residues in the CDR3. The DNA for the CDR3 is TGTGCCAGTAGTATTCTGGGCAATCAGCCCCAGCATTTT. Protein sequence: CASSILGNQPQHF.

The chain has TRBV6-5 and TRBJ1-1; D is perhaps TRBD1 (6 bases). The length of the CDR3 is 16 residues. Germline CDR1 MNHEY, CDR2 SVGAGI. V dropped 0 bases and J dropped 5 bases, with 16 bases sitting between them. CDR3 nucleotide sequence: TGTGCCAGCAGTTACTCGTTCGGGGGCGCGGGGACTGAAGCTTTCTTT. Its translation: CASSYSFGGAGTEAFF.